The sequence of this T cell receptor beta chain was determined in a study of cytomegalovirus exposure and HLA in healthy donors. This CDR3 has 12 residues. CDR1 SEHNR and CDR2 FQNEAQ come from the germline V gene (reference sequence). Concerning this clone itself: Its antigen is currently unknown. At one boundary the junction diverges from the germline segment, which might be a read error.

PCR was performed using 60 Vbeta and 13 Jbeta primers. Only in-frame clones appear in the TCRdb table, and some are missing; sequencing was by immunoSEQ multiplex PCR. The sample has around 200,000 clones; over 70% are singletons. General study findings and limits: CMV serostatus alone was available as immune exposure information.

This sequence was found in a woman aged 60-75 years in good health and CMV-seropositive. The sample was PBMCs. The gene calls are TRBV7-9 and TRBJ1-1, with 7 nucleotides matching TRBD1. The CDR3 region is CSSSQRGLEAFF. DNA of the CDR3: TGTTCCAGCAGCCAAAGGGGGCTTGAAGCTTTCTTT.